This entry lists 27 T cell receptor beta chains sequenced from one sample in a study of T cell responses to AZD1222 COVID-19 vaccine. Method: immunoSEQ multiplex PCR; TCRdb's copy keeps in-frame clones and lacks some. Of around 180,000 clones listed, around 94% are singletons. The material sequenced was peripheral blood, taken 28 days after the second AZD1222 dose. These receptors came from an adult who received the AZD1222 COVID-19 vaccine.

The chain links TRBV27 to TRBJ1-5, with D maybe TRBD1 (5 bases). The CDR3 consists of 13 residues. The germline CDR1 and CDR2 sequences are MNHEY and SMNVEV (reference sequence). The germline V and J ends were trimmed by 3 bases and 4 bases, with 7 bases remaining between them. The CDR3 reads CASSLGVNQPQHF. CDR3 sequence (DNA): TGTGCCAGCAGTTTGGGGGTAAATCAGCCCCAGCATTTT.

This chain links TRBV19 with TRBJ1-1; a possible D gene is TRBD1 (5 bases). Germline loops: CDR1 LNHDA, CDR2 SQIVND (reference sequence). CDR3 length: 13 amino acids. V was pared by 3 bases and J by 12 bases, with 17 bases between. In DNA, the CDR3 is TGTGCCAGTAGTATCGAGGGACCCGACGGGACTTTCTTT. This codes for CASSIEGPDGTFF.

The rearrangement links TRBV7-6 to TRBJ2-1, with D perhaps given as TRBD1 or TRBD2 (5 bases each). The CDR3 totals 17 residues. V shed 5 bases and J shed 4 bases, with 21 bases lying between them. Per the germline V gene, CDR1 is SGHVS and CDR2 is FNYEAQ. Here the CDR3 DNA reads TGTGCCAGCAGCCATGGGACCGGAGAGATAGGTTACAATGAGCAGTTCTTC. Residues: CASSHGTGEIGYNEQFF.

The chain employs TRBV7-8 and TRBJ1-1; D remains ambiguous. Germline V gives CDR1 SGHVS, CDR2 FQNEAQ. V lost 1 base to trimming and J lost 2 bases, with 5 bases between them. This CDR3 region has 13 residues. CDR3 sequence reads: CASSLEGNTEAFF. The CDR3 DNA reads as TGTGCCAGCAGCTTAGAGGGTAACACTGAAGCTTTCTTT.

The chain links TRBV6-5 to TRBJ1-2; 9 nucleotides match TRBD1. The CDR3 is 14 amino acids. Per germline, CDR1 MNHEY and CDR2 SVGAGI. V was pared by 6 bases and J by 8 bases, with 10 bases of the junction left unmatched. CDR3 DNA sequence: TGTGCCAGCAGGTCAAACAGGGGGCTGAAAGGCTACACCTTC. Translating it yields CASRSNRGLKGYTF.

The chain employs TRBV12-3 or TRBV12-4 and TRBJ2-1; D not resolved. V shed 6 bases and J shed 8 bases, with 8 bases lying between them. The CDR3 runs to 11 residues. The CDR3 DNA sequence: TGTGCCAGCAGCCCTCTCTATGAGCAGTTCTTC. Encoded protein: CASSPLYEQFF.

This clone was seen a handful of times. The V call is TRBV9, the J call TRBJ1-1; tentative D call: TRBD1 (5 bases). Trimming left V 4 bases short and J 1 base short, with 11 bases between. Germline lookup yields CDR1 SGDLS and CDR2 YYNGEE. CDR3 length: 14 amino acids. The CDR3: CASSPGPGNTEAFF. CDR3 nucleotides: TGTGCCAGCAGCCCGGGGCCGGGGAACACTGAAGCTTTCTTT.

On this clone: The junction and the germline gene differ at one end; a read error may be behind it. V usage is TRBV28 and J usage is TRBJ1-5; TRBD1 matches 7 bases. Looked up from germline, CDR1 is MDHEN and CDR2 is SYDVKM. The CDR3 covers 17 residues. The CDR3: CAGSLFIWQGVSQPQHF. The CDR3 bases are TGTGCCGGCAGTTTATTCATCTGGCAGGGGGTGAGTCAGCCCCAGCATTTT.

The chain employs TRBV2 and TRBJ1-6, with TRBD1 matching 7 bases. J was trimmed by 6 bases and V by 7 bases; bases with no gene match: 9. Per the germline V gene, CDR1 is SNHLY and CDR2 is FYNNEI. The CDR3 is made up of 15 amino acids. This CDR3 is CASILAGTANSPLHF. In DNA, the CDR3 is TGTGCCAGCATTCTCGCCGGGACAGCTAATTCACCCCTCCACTTT.

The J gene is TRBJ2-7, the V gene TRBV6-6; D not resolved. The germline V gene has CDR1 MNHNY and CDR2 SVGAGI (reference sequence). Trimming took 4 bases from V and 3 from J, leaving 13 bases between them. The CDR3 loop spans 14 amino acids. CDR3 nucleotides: TGTGCCAGCAGTTTAAACAAAGAGCGCTACGAGCAGTACTTC. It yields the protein CASSLNKERYEQYF.

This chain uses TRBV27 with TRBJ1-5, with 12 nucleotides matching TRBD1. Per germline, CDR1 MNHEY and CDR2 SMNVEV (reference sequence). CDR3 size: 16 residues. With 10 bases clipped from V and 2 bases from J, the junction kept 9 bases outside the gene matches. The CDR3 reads CATTGTGGNRNQPQHF. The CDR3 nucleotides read TGTGCCACCACCGGGACAGGGGGCAATCGCAATCAGCCCCAGCATTTT.

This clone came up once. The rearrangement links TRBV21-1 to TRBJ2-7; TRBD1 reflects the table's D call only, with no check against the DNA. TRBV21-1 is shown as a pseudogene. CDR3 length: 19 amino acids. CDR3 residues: CASSKDHVGDRGLLYEQYF. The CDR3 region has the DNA TGTGCCAGCAGCAAAGATCATGTAGGGGACAGGGGGCTTCTCTACGAGCAGTACTTC.

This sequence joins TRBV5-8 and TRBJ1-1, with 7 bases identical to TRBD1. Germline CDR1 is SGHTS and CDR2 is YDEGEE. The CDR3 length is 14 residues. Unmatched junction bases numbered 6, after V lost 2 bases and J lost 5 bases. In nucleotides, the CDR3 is TGTGCCAGCAGCTTCGGGGACAGTCGGACTGAAGCTTTCTTT. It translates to CASSFGDSRTEAFF.

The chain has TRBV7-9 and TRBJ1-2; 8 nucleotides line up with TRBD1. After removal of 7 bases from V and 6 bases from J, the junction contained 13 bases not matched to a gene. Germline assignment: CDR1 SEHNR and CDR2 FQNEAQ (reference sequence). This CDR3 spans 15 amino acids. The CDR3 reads CASTLLDRVGDGYTF. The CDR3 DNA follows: TGTGCCAGCACCCTACTGGACAGGGTCGGGGATGGCTACACCTTC.

This CDR3 reads CARYSGTYEKLFF. For the CDR3, the DNA is TGTGCCAGGTACTCAGGGACCTACGAAAAACTGTTTTTT. The chain is built from TRBV19 and TRBJ1-4; maybe TRBD1 (5 bases). Germline-derived CDR1 and CDR2 are LNHDA and SQIVND (reference sequence). There are 13 residues in the CDR3. Trimming removed 9 bases from V and 8 bases from J, with 16 bases in between. Full variable domain (outside the CDR3, taken from reference TRBV19 and TRBJ1-4): DGGITQSPKYLFRKEGQNVTLSCEQNLNHDAMYWYRQDPGQGLRLIYYSQIVNDFQKGDIAEGYSVSREKKESFPLTVTSAQKNPTAFYLCARYSGTYEKLFFGSGTQLSVL.

CDR3 nucleotides: TGTGCCAGCAGCCAAGATAGTTTCGGTGGCTACACCTTC. Protein sequence: CASSQDSFGGYTF. The chain has TRBV14 and TRBJ1-2; D is uncertain. The CDR3 consists of 13 residues. The germline gives CDR1 SGHDN, CDR2 FVKESK. Trimming pared 0 bases from V and 7 bases from J, leaving 9 bases between.

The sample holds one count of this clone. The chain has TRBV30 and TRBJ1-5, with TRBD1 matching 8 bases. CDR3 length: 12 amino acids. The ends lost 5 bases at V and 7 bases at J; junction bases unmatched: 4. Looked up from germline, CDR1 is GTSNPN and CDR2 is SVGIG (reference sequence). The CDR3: CAWGQGGQPQHF. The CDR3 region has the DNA TGTGCCTGGGGACAGGGCGGGCAGCCCCAGCATTTT.

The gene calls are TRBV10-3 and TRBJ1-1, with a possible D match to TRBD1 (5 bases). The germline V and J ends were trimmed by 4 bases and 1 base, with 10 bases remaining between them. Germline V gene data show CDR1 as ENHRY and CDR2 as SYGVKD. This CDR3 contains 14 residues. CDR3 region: CAISGQGKNTEAFF. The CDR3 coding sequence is TGTGCCATCAGTGGCCAGGGAAAGAACACTGAAGCTTTCTTT.

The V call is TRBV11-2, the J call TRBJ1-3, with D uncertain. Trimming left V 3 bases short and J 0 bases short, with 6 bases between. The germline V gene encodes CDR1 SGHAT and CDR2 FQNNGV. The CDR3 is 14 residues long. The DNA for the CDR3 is TGTGCCAGCAGCTTTGGGCACTCTGGAAACACCATATATTTT. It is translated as CASSFGHSGNTIYF.

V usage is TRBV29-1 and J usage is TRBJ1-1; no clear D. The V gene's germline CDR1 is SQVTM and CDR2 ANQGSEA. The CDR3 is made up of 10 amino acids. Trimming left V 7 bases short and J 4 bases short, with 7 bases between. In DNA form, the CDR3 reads TGCAGCGGGGGAGGCACTGAAGCTTTCTTT. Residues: CSGGGTEAFF.

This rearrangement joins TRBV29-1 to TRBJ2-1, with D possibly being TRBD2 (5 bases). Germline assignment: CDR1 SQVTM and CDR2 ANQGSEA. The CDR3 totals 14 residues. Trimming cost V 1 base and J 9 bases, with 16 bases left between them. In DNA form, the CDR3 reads TGCAGCGTTGAAGGAGCGGAAGCCCATTCTGAGCAGTTCTTC. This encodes CSVEGAEAHSEQFF.

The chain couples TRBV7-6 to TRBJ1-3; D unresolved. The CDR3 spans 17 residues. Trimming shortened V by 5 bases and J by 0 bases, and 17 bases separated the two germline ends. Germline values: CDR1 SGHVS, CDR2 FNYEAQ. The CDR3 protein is CASSPPLELYSGNTIYF. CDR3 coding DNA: TGTGCCAGCAGCCCTCCCTTGGAGCTTTACTCTGGAAACACCATATATTTT.

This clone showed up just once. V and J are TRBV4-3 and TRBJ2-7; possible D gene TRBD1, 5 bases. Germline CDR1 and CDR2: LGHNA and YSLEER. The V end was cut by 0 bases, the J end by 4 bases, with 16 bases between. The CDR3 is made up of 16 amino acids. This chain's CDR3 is CASSQDYKQATYEQYF. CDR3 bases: TGCGCCAGCAGCCAAGACTATAAACAGGCCACTTACGAGCAGTACTTC.

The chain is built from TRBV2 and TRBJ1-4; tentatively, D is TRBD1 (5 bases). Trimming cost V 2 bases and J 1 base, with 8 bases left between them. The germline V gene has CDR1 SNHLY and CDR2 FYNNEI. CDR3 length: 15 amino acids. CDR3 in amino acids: CASSERDLTNEKLFF. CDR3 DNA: TGTGCCAGCAGTGAAAGGGACCTAACTAATGAAAAACTGTTTTTT.

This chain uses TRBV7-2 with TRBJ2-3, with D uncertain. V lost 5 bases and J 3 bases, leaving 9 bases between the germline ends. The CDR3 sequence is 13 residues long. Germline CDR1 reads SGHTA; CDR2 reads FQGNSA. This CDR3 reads CASSKDPTDTQYF. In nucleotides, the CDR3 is TGTGCCAGCAGCAAGGACCCAACAGATACGCAGTATTTT. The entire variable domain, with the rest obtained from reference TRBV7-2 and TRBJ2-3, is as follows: GAGVSQSPSNKVTEKGKDVELRCDPISGHTALYWYRQSLGQGLEFLIYFQGNSAPDKSGLPSDRFSAERTGGSVSTLTIQRTQQEDSAVYLCASSKDPTDTQYFGPGTRLTVL.

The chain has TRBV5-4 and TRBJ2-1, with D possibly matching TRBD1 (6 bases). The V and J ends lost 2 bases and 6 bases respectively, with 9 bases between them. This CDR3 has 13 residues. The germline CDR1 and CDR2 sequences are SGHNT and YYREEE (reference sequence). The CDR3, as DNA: TGTGCCAGCAGCTTACAAGGGGGCAATGAGCAGTTCTTC. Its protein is CASSLQGGNEQFF.

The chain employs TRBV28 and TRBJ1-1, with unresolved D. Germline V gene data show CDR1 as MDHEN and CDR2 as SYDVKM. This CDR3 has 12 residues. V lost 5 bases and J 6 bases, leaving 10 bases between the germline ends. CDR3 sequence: CASSPSAAEAFF. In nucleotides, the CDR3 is TGTGCCAGCAGTCCCTCCGCGGCTGAAGCTTTCTTT.